This T cell receptor beta chain was sequenced for a study of Ad26.COV2.S vaccination and SARS-CoV-2 variants. The wider study: Among those in the COV1001 Ad26.COV2.S trial arm was the donor. Whole-study results and caveats: The TCR-based breadth and depth measures might underestimate overall T cell responses. Spike-specific TCR breadth in vaccine recipients exceeded that seen in placebo recipients.

Treatment here: roughly 19 received Ad26.COV2.S at low or high dose, single or two shots; 5 received placebo; per-sample allocation not given. Following the first vaccine or placebo injection, samples were taken on day 63. The individual, an adult aged 18-55 years, was a donor in Boston. A note on this clone: Its specificity is unknown.

Generated by immunoSEQ multiplex PCR, the TCRdb table keeps only in-frame clones and is missing some. The table has about half a million clones, 80% to 90% seen once. The sequence was collected from a person between 18 and 60 years old who received the Ad26.COV2.S COVID-19 vaccine or a placebo. The specimen comprised peripheral blood, sampled in a trial of Ad26.COV2.S vaccine versus placebo.

CDR3 nucleotide sequence: TGTGCCAGCAGCCCGTGGGAGTCCTACGAGCAGTACTTC. This sequence encodes CASSPWESYEQYF. The genes are TRBV7-9 and TRBJ2-7; a weak D match, TRBD2 (5 bases). This CDR3 has 13 amino acids. Looked up from germline, CDR1 is SEHNR and CDR2 is FQNEAQ (reference sequence). V was trimmed by 5 bases and J by 1 base, leaving 9 bases between them.